The clone carrying this TCR beta chain is a singleton in its sample. No antigen is known for it. Splitting of CD4+ cells produced CD45RA+ naive and CD45RA-negative memory subsets. This entry is derived from a study of shared clonotypes between healthy human individuals. Across the whole study: Researchers assigned three CD4 naive, three CD4 memory, two CD8 naive and one CD8 memory plate to each donor.

CDR3 length: 15 amino acids. Trimming pared 4 bases from V and 1 base from J, leaving 10 bases between. The germline V gene encodes CDR1 ENHRY and CDR2 SYGVKD. Method: immunoSEQ multiplex PCR; TCRdb's copy keeps in-frame clones and lacks some. The table has more than 2 million clones, around 95% seen once. Study observations and caveats: Memory subsets generally showed lower estimated richness than naive subsets.

The source material was naive CD4+ T cells sorted from blood. Subset denoted: CD45RA+ positively selected. This chain joins TRBV10-3 and TRBJ2-2; D is perhaps TRBD1 or TRBD2 (5 bases each). The sequence was obtained from a man aged 18-30 years in good health. Here the CDR3 reads CAISGGTVNTGELFF. Written as DNA, the CDR3 is TGTGCCATCAGTGGGGGGACGGTGAACACCGGGGAGCTGTTTTTT.